The TCR beta chain described here comes from a study of vaccination and CD4 T cells after COVID-19. In the study overall: No peptide, an HIV-1 Nef pool, or a CEFX pool was what each control culture received.

The study sequenced cultured CD4+ T cell DNA using the Oncomine TCR Beta short-read assay. The authors extracted genomic DNA from cultured CD4+ T cells. A single record per CDR3 protein comes from TCRdb applying MiXCR to the PCR reads. The sample holds roughly 4,700 distinct CDR3 sequences; around 50% are singletons and the top ten take around 34%. Points on this clonotype: Its cognate antigen is unknown.

There are 14 residues in the CDR3. Germline CDR1 GTSNPN, CDR2 SVGIG (reference sequence). Deletions cut 2 bases from V and 2 bases from J, with 10 bases between. Treatment of the sample: roughly 11-day PBMC culture with coronavirus spike peptide pools or control peptides (ViraFEST assay). The sample taken for sequencing was CD4+ T cells from blood, cultured in vitro. The chain combines TRBV30 with TRBJ1-5; D not certain. This TCR was recovered from a human donor who had recovered from COVID-19. This CDR3 reads CAWSPAWGNQPQHF. The CDR3 region has the DNA TGTGCCTGGAGTCCCGCCTGGGGCAATCAGCCCCAGCATTTT.